These 20 T cell receptor beta chains were sequenced from one sample in a study of T cell changes during pregnancy in multiple sclerosis. This table comes from immunoSEQ multiplex PCR, and its TCRdb copy is limited to in-frame clones, with some not included. Counted here are about 70,000 clones, roughly 92% occurring once; the ten biggest clones make up approximately 1%. The sample consisted of peripheral blood, taken in the third trimester of pregnancy. The receptors derive from a female donor with multiple sclerosis, enrolled in a pregnancy study.

The chain couples TRBV19 to TRBJ2-2; a possible D gene is TRBD2 (6 bases). CDR1 is LNHDA and CDR2 is SQIVND in the germline V gene (reference sequence). With 1 base removed from V and 1 base from J, the gap between germline ends came to 10 bases. CDR3 length: 16 residues. For the CDR3, the DNA is TGTGCCAGTAGTATAGGGGGGACTCAGAACACCGGGGAGCTGTTTTTT. It specifies CASSIGGTQNTGELFF.

This chain connects TRBV4-1 to TRBJ2-1, with TRBD1 identical over 7 bases. This CDR3 region has 15 residues. Germline V CDR1 and CDR2: MGHRA, YSYEKL. J gave up 2 bases and V 0 bases, and 1 base lay outside the gene matches. CDR3 coding DNA: TGCGCCAGCAGCCAAGATCAGGGGGCCTACAATGAGCAGTTCTTC. Translated: CASSQDQGAYNEQFF.

The genes are TRBV6-6 and TRBJ1-1; no firm D call. The germline V and J ends were trimmed by 6 bases and 7 bases, with 12 bases remaining between them. Germline CDR1 and CDR2: MNHNY and SVGAGI (reference sequence). CDR3 length: 12 amino acids. CDR3 in DNA: TGTGCCAGCAGAAATTCTGCCGGTGAAGCTTTCTTT. Its translation is CASRNSAGEAFF.

This clone was counted a single time. This chain uses TRBV6-5 with TRBJ1-5, with a possible D match to TRBD1 (6 bases). The CDR3 is 16 residues long. Looked up from germline, CDR1 is MNHEY and CDR2 is SVGAGI. Trimming took 0 bases from V and 2 from J, leaving 11 bases between them. The CDR3 loop is CASSYSWGPGNQPQHF. CDR3 DNA sequence: TGTGCCAGCAGTTACTCATGGGGGCCGGGCAATCAGCCCCAGCATTTT.

The rearrangement joins TRBV6-5 to TRBJ1-1; tentative D call: TRBD1 (6 bases). The ends were cut back, 8 bases at V and 5 bases at J, with 18 bases in the middle. Germline V gene lookup returns CDR1 MNHEY and CDR2 SVGAGI. The CDR3 spans 14 residues. CDR3 in DNA: TGTGCCAGCGCTCTGATTCGACAGGATACTGAAGCTTTCTTT. This translates into CASALIRQDTEAFF.

The chain combines TRBV10-3 with TRBJ2-1, with TRBD2 identical over 12 bases. V lost 6 bases and J lost 8; bases outside the gene matches: 5. CDR3 length equals 14 residues. Looked up from germline, CDR1 is ENHRY and CDR2 is SYGVKD. CDR3 DNA sequence: TGTGCCATCAGGACTAGCGGGAGTAGCGATGAGCAGTTCTTC. Translation: CAIRTSGSSDEQFF.

This clone was recorded once. The chain combines TRBV5-8 with TRBJ1-3, with 7 positions matching TRBD1. V dropped 0 bases and J dropped 0; count of bases not matched to a gene: 0. CDR1 and CDR2 (germline): SGHTS, YDEGEE. The CDR3 spans 15 residues. The CDR3 loop reads CASSLEGASGNTIYF. CDR3 nucleotides: TGTGCCAGCAGCTTGGAGGGGGCCTCTGGAAACACCATATATTTT.

This clone appeared once. This chain uses TRBV18 with TRBJ2-1; D not resolved. Germline-derived CDR1 and CDR2 are KGHSH and LQKENI. V gave up 0 bases and J gave up 5 bases, with 5 bases separating them. The CDR3 runs 13 residues. As DNA, the CDR3 is TGTGCCAGCTCACCACCTACAAACAATGAGCAGTTCTTC. This translates into CASSPPTNNEQFF.

The chain combines TRBV5-1 with TRBJ2-1, with 8 bases identical to TRBD2. Germline CDR1 is SGHRS and CDR2 is YFSETQ. The CDR3 loop spans 18 amino acids. V was clipped by 2 bases and J by 1 base; unmatched bases: 11. CDR3 nucleotides: TGCGCCAGCAGCTTAGTTATGGCGGGAGGTATTTCCTACAATGAGCAGTTCTTC. It specifies CASSLVMAGGISYNEQFF.

There are a few counts of this clone. V gene TRBV9 combines with J gene TRBJ1-5; 9 positions agree with TRBD1. Germline loops: CDR1 SGDLS, CDR2 YYNGEE. V trimming: 0 bases; J trimming: 7 bases; junction bases outside the gene matches: 5. The CDR3 is 15 residues long. CDR3 loop: CASSVGGTGLQPQHF. The CDR3 nucleotides are TGTGCCAGCAGCGTAGGTGGGACAGGGTTACAGCCCCAGCATTTT.

V usage is TRBV27 and J usage is TRBJ2-5; tentative D call: TRBD1 (5 bases). Trimming stripped 6 bases from V and 4 bases from J, with 12 bases between. The germline V gene has CDR1 MNHEY and CDR2 SMNVEV (reference sequence). The CDR3 sequence is 13 residues long. The DNA of the CDR3 is TGTGCCAGCAGCTGGTATGGGGCAGAGACCCAGTACTTC. Translated: CASSWYGAETQYF.

The V and J genes are TRBV27 and TRBJ2-7; a possible D gene is TRBD1 (6 bases). Trimming shortened V by 5 bases and J by 2 bases, and 16 bases separated the two germline ends. CDR3 length equals 15 residues. Germline V gene data show CDR1 as MNHEY and CDR2 as SMNVEV (reference sequence). In DNA, the CDR3 is TGTGCCAGCAGTCCCCTCGGGACACCGCCCTACGAGCAGTACTTC. Translating gives CASSPLGTPPYEQYF.

This chain joins TRBV19 and TRBJ2-7, with D possibly TRBD2 on 5 matching bases. The CDR3 runs 13 residues. V lost 1 base and J 9 bases, leaving 13 bases between the germline ends. Germline CDR1 reads LNHDA; CDR2 reads SQIVND (reference sequence). Written as DNA, the CDR3 is TGTGCCAGTAGTATAGCCTCTAGCTCACGGCAGTACTTC. The encoded protein is CASSIASSSRQYF.

This clone was counted a single time. J is TRBJ2-7 and V is TRBV2, with D maybe TRBD1 (6 bases). Germline CDR1 is SNHLY and CDR2 is FYNNEI. The CDR3 sequence is 13 residues long. Trimming pared 1 base from V and 6 bases from J, leaving 10 bases between. The chain's CDR3 is CASSEDRVSEQYF. DNA of the CDR3: TGTGCCAGCAGTGAAGACAGGGTAAGCGAGCAGTACTTC.

This chain uses TRBV5-4 with TRBJ2-7, with TRBD2 matching 9 bases. Germline CDR1 SGHNT, CDR2 YYREEE (reference sequence). Trimming removed 4 bases from V and 7 bases from J; junction bases left unmatched: 9. The CDR3 is made up of 14 amino acids. The CDR3 sequence is CASSRQGTSGEQYF. CDR3 nucleotide sequence: TGTGCCAGCAGCCGACAGGGAACTAGCGGGGAGCAGTACTTC.

The gene calls are TRBV5-1 and TRBJ2-1; tentatively, D is TRBD2 (5 bases). The germline CDR1 and CDR2 sequences are SGHRS and YFSETQ. Trimming took off 4 bases at V and 0 bases at J, with 8 bases between the two ends. CDR3 length: 14 amino acids. The CDR3 DNA is TGCGCCAGCAGCCTGACTATCTCCTACAATGAGCAGTTCTTC. Residues: CASSLTISYNEQFF.

The V and J genes are TRBV27 and TRBJ1-2; 12 bases are shared with TRBD1. This CDR3 spans 18 amino acids. The J segment lost 4 bases and the V segment lost 4 bases, leaving 13 bases of the junction unmatched. Per germline, CDR1 MNHEY and CDR2 SMNVEV (reference sequence). DNA for the CDR3: TGTGCCAGCAGTTCGAACCGGGACAGGGGGCGCGGTGGCTATGGCTACACCTTC. Its translation is CASSSNRDRGRGGYGYTF.

The V and J genes are TRBV5-6 and TRBJ1-4; 8 bases agree with TRBD1. CDR1 is SGHDT and CDR2 is YYEEEE in the germline V gene. The length of the CDR3 is 16 residues. J gave up 5 bases and V 2 bases, and 8 bases lay outside the gene matches. CDR3: CASSFASGQVNEKLFF. As DNA, the CDR3 is TGTGCCAGCAGCTTCGCCTCGGGACAGGTGAATGAAAAACTGTTTTTT.

V and J are TRBV7-2 and TRBJ2-7; TRBD1 matches at 8 bases. The ends lost 6 bases at V and 3 bases at J; junction bases unmatched: 7. The CDR3 sequence is 14 residues long. Per the germline V gene, CDR1 is SGHTA and CDR2 is FQGNSA. Here the CDR3 reads CASRRDRQFYEQYF. In DNA form, the CDR3 reads TGTGCCAGCAGGAGGGACAGGCAGTTCTACGAGCAGTACTTC.

This chain connects TRBV4-2 to TRBJ2-3; 13 bases line up with TRBD2. There are 16 residues in the CDR3. V was clipped by 4 bases and J by 6 bases; unmatched bases: 7. In germline, CDR1 is LGHNA, CDR2 YNFKEQ. CDR3 nucleotides: TGTGCCAGCAGCCGCGGGACTAGCGGGAACGCCGATACGCAGTATTTT. Protein sequence: CASSRGTSGNADTQYF.